These T cell receptor beta chains were read from a single sample in a study of T cell repertoires in ileal Crohn's disease. Assay used: immunoSEQ multiplex PCR; TCRdb lists only in-frame clones, some missing. The sample records 15,000 to 20,000 clones, approximately 86% being singletons. Sample: ileal tissue. Receptors originate from an adult with Crohn's disease. Both conserved end residues are part of each CDR3. D genes are given only for firm matches.

V gene: TRBV7-8
D gene: TRBD1
J gene: TRBJ1-5
CDR3 DNA: TGTGCCAGCAGCTTTACCGGGACAGGGGATCAGCCCCAGCATTTT
CDR3 protein: CASSFTGTGDQPQHF

V gene: TRBV7-9
D gene: NA
J gene: TRBJ2-7
CDR3 DNA: TGTGCCTGGCCTTCGGGGAGAGACTACGAGCAGTACTTC
CDR3 protein: CAWPSGRDYEQYF

V gene: TRBV27
D gene: TRBD2
J gene: TRBJ2-2
CDR3 DNA: TGTGCCAGCAGTCCTTGGACTAGCGGGAACACCGGGGAGCTGTTTTTT
CDR3 protein: CASSPWTSGNTGELFF

V gene: TRBV9
D gene: TRBD2
J gene: TRBJ2-3
CDR3 DNA: TGTGCCAGCAGCGTAGGTAGACTAGCGGGCACAGATACGCAGTATTTT
CDR3 protein: CASSVGRLAGTDTQYF

V gene: TRBV18
D gene: NA
J gene: TRBJ2-1
CDR3 DNA: TGTGCCAGCTCCCCGGGGACGGGGGATGAGCAGTTCTTC
CDR3 protein: CASSPGTGDEQFF

V gene: TRBV6-1
D gene: NA
J gene: TRBJ2-5
CDR3 DNA: TGTGCCAGCAGTGAAGAGGGAGGGGGGACCCAGTACTTC
CDR3 protein: CASSEEGGGTQYF

V gene: TRBV5-6
D gene: TRBD1
J gene: TRBJ1-2
CDR3 DNA: TGTGCCAGCAGCTCTACACAGGGGGACTATGGCTACACCTTC
CDR3 protein: CASSSTQGDYGYTF

V gene: TRBV7-9
D gene: TRBD1
J gene: TRBJ1-2
CDR3 DNA: TGTGCCAGCACCCTGAGTGGGACAGGCTATGGCTACACCTTC
CDR3 protein: CASTLSGTGYGYTF

V gene: TRBV7-3
D gene: TRBD2
J gene: TRBJ2-1
CDR3 DNA: TGTGCCAGCAGCTTAAGCGGGAGGGCCTCCTACAATGAGCAGTTCTTC
CDR3 protein: CASSLSGRASYNEQFF

V gene: TRBV6-5
D gene: NA
J gene: TRBJ2-7
CDR3 DNA: TGTGCCAGCAGTCGGGACTTAATCTACGAGCAGTACTTC
CDR3 protein: CASSRDLIYEQYF

V gene: TRBV6-1
D gene: TRBD2
J gene: TRBJ2-3
CDR3 DNA: TGTGCCAGCAGTGGGGAGGGCCGATTGGATACGCAGTATTTT
CDR3 protein: CASSGEGRLDTQYF

V gene: TRBV18
D gene: NA
J gene: TRBJ2-2
CDR3 DNA: TGTGCCAGCTCAAGCTTACCGGGAGAGGAGCTGTTTTTT
CDR3 protein: CASSSLPGEELFF

V gene: TRBV7-3
D gene: TRBD2
J gene: TRBJ2-1
CDR3 DNA: TGTGCCAGCAGCCCCAACCGAGCGGGGAAATTGAATGAGCAGTTCTTC
CDR3 protein: CASSPNRAGKLNEQFF

V gene: TRBV29-1
D gene: TRBD1
J gene: TRBJ2-7
CDR3 DNA: TGCAGCGGTTGGACAGGGTCTCGCGAGCAGTACTTC
CDR3 protein: CSGWTGSREQYF

V gene: TRBV9
D gene: TRBD1
J gene: TRBJ1-1
CDR3 DNA: TGTGCCAGCAGCACCGGGACAGGGTATCGGGGCACTGAAGCTTTCTTT
CDR3 protein: CASSTGTGYRGTEAFF